One and the same sample provided the 7 T cell receptor beta chains below, sequenced in a study of blood T cell repertoires in COVID-19. The method was immunoSEQ multiplex PCR; TCRdb's version includes in-frame clones alone and lacks a portion of them. The data show approximately 180,000 clones, 80% to 90% seen once. The sample taken for sequencing was PBMCs or T cells enriched from blood (not recorded which). These receptor sequences come from a middle-aged woman with acute COVID-19.

About this clone: In the same sample, other DNA sequences code for this CDR3. This sequence joins TRBV7-8 and TRBJ1-5, with TRBD1 matching 9 bases. This CDR3 spans 15 amino acids. Per germline, CDR1 SGHVS and CDR2 FQNEAQ. J gave up 3 bases and V 1 base, and 1 base lay outside the gene matches. The CDR3 region is CASSLGTGDNQPQHF. DNA of the CDR3: TGTGCCAGCAGCTTAGGGACAGGGGACAATCAGCCCCAGCATTTT. The entire variable domain, with the rest obtained from reference TRBV7-8 and TRBJ1-5, is as follows: GAGVSQSPRYKVAKRGQDVALRCDPISGHVSLFWYQQALGQGPEFLTYFQNEAQLDKSGLPSDRFFAERPEGSVSTLKIQRTQQEDSAVYLCASSLGTGDNQPQHFGDGTRLSIL.

This clone is a singleton in its sample. The rearrangement joins TRBV5-4 to TRBJ1-4; 7 nucleotides align to TRBD1. Germline trimming cut 4 bases from V and 8 bases from J; bases unmatched to any gene: 8. The CDR3 is 14 amino acids. Germline CDR1 is SGHNT and CDR2 is YYREEE (reference sequence). The CDR3 region has the DNA TGTGCCAGCAGCAAGGGACAGCCCCGGGAAAAACTGTTTTTT. This encodes CASSKGQPREKLFF.

This clone has a single count. The chain links TRBV6-5 to TRBJ1-6; TRBD1 aligns across 8 bases. CDR3 length: 14 amino acids. The germline V gene encodes CDR1 MNHEY and CDR2 SVGAGI. J lost 9 bases, V lost 10 bases, and 11 bases had no gene match. The CDR3 DNA reads as TGTGCCACCCGTCCCGGGACAGGAGCTTCACCCCTCCACTTT. It encodes CATRPGTGASPLHF.

The chain links TRBV7-8 to TRBJ1-1, with D tentatively TRBD1 (5 bases). From germline, CDR1 is SGHVS and CDR2 FQNEAQ. The CDR3 spans 14 residues. The V end lost 5 bases, the J end lost 7 bases, and 17 bases lay between the germline ends. The CDR3 bases are TGTGCCAGCAGCCCCTTGGCGGGGACCCTTGAAGCTTTCTTT. Translation: CASSPLAGTLEAFF. Variable domain in full (rest from reference TRBV7-8 and TRBJ1-1): GAGVSQSPRYKVAKRGQDVALRCDPISGHVSLFWYQQALGQGPEFLTYFQNEAQLDKSGLPSDRFFAERPEGSVSTLKIQRTQQEDSAVYLCASSPLAGTLEAFFGQGTRLTVV.

This chain uses TRBV15 with TRBJ1-6, with 9 bases lining up with TRBD1. Germline CDR1 reads LNHNV; CDR2 reads YYDKDF (reference sequence). J gave up 9 bases and V 3 bases, and 3 bases lay outside the gene matches. This CDR3 region has 14 residues. The CDR3: CATSSNRGPSPLHF. As DNA, the CDR3 is TGTGCCACCAGCAGTAACAGGGGGCCTTCACCCCTCCACTTT.

J is TRBJ2-5 and V is TRBV11-2, with 13 nucleotides matching TRBD2. Germline V gene sequence: CDR1 SGHAT, CDR2 FQNNGV. Trimming took 5 bases from V and 5 from J; bases not matched to a gene: 14. The CDR3 length is 18 residues. The DNA of the CDR3 is TGTGCCAGCAGCCCGAGGACTAGCGGGGGTAACCGCCAGGAGACCCAGTACTTC. Translating gives CASSPRTSGGNRQETQYF.

This chain links TRBV7-2 with TRBJ2-5; D gene unclear. Germline lookup yields CDR1 SGHTA and CDR2 FQGNSA. The V end lost 4 bases, the J end lost 5 bases, and 20 bases lay between the germline ends. The CDR3 is made up of 16 amino acids. As DNA, the CDR3 is TGTGCCAGCAGCTCTAGACGGTCGACGGCGGTGGAGACCCAGTACTTC. It encodes CASSSRRSTAVETQYF.